This record concerns one TCR beta chain sequence. This CDR3 comprises 12 residues. Germline V gene data show CDR1 as MGHDK and CDR2 as SYGVNS. V gave up 6 bases and J gave up 8 bases; unmatched junction bases: 4. Investigators isolated RNA and reverse transcribed it into cDNA to act as the sequencing template. The table came from immunoSEQ multiplex PCR; TCRdb's copy has only in-frame clones and leaves some out. The sample shows 170,000 or so clones, about three fifths of them seen only once. These data originate in a study of CD8+ T cells in alopecia areata. Treatment meaning: oral pan-JAK inhibitor, 5-10 mg twice daily.

The sample in question was CD4+ T cells sorted from blood, obtained at week 4, from a patient treated with tofacitinib. This TCR was recovered from a human donor with alopecia areata. The rearrangement links TRBV25-1 to TRBJ1-2, with 9 bases lining up with TRBD1. This CDR3 reads CASRTGGEGYTF. The CDR3 DNA follows: TGTGCCAGCAGGACAGGGGGAGAGGGCTACACCTTC.